One sample yielded the 15 T cell receptor beta chains listed below, sequenced in a study of T cells in Graves' hyperthyroidism and ophthalmopathy. RNA transcripts gave rise to amplified TCR beta CDR3 regions. During a first-round RT-PCR of the TCR CDR3, the HTBI primer set was used. TCRdb re-called the multiplex PCR reads through MiXCR, storing one row per CDR3 protein. The data show about 480,000 distinct CDR3 sequences, roughly an eighth seen once. Input material: blood. The receptors were sampled from a young woman with Graves' hyperthyroidism.

This clonotype came up a few times. This sequence joins TRBV29-1 and TRBJ1-2, with D hard to call. V lost 7 bases and J lost 1, with 13 bases in between. Germline assignment: CDR1 SQVTM and CDR2 ANQGSEA. The CDR3 spans 13 residues. CDR3 loop: CSGSDSFNYGYTF. In nucleotides, the CDR3 is TGCAGCGGCTCGGATTCATTTAACTATGGCTACACCTTC.

The chain is built from TRBV7-3 and TRBJ2-5; D may be TRBD2 (6 bases). The CDR3 totals 17 residues. Germline lookup yields CDR1 SGHTA and CDR2 FQGTGA. The V end was cut by 2 bases, the J end by 4 bases, with 20 bases between. The CDR3 nucleotides read TGTGCCAGCAGCTTATTTGGAATAGCGGAAAGGGGAGAGACCCAGTACTTC. Its translation is CASSLFGIAERGETQYF.

This clonotype came up many times. This chain joins TRBV7-8 and TRBJ2-1; TRBD2 matches 13 bases. J was trimmed by 8 bases and V by 1 base; bases with no gene match: 14. Germline CDR1 and CDR2: SGHVS and FQNEAQ. The CDR3 length is 19 residues. The DNA for the CDR3 is TGTGCCAGCAGCTTAGACCGACGCGGACTAGCGGGAGTCGGAGATGAGCAGTTCTTC. This codes for CASSLDRRGLAGVGDEQFF.

This rearrangement joins TRBV6-4 to TRBJ2-2; D might be TRBD1 (6 bases). V was trimmed by 9 bases and J by 4 bases, leaving 9 bases between them. The germline CDR1 and CDR2 sequences are MRHNA and SNTAGT. This CDR3 comprises 12 residues. This CDR3 reads CASQQGTGELFF. The CDR3 DNA follows: TGTGCCAGTCAACAGGGCACCGGGGAGCTGTTTTTT.

This clonotype has a count of ten or more. In nucleotides, the CDR3 is TGTGCCAGCAGTTCCATTATGGACACGAACACCGGGGAGCTGTTTTTT. It translates to CASSSIMDTNTGELFF. This chain joins TRBV6-1 and TRBJ2-2; TRBD1 might be the D (5 bases). This CDR3 has 16 residues. Between the trimmed V and J ends, which lost 5 bases and 0 bases, there was a span of 13 bases. The germline gives CDR1 MNHNS, CDR2 SASEGT.

V gene TRBV6-1 combines with J gene TRBJ2-1, with 12 bases lining up with TRBD2. V dropped 2 bases and J dropped 11; count of bases not matched to a gene: 4. There are 14 residues in the CDR3. Looked up from germline, CDR1 is MNHNS and CDR2 is SASEGT. This chain's CDR3 is CASSESWTSGKQFF. The DNA for the CDR3 is TGTGCCAGCAGTGAATCGTGGACTAGCGGGAAGCAGTTCTTC.

This clonotype is a singleton in its sample. Germline and junction disagree at one end, which may indicate a read error. V gene TRBV7-3 combines with J gene TRBJ2-1; 9 bases match TRBD2. From germline, CDR1 is SGHTA and CDR2 FQGTGA. CDR3 length: 16 residues. In DNA, the CDR3 is TGCGCCAGCAGCCAAGTGCCGGGGACTAGCACGGATGAGCAGTTCTTC. Encoded protein: CASSQVPGTSTDEQFF.

This clonotype came up a few times. V is TRBV6-1 and J is TRBJ2-1; 8 bases map to TRBD2. The V gene's germline CDR1 is MNHNS and CDR2 SASEGT. The CDR3 has 15 amino acids. The trim removed 3 bases at V and 0 bases at J, leaving 1 base unmatched. CDR3 region: CASSDGTSSYNEQFF. The CDR3 DNA follows: TGTGCCAGCAGTGACGGGACTAGCTCCTACAATGAGCAGTTCTTC.

This clonotype was observed many times. Here the CDR3 reads CATSAGGNTGELFF. CDR3 in DNA: TGTGCCACCAGTGCAGGGGGCAACACCGGGGAGCTGTTTTTT. The chain links TRBV24-1 to TRBJ2-2, with 8 bases that match TRBD1. V lost 5 bases, J lost 2 bases, and 0 bases stayed unmatched. This CDR3 has 14 residues. CDR1 is KGHDR, CDR2 SFDVKD, per germline.

The V and J genes are TRBV7-8 and TRBJ1-6; no clear D gene. Trimming left V 1 base short and J 4 bases short, with 8 bases between. The CDR3 extends over 15 amino acids. Germline V lookup: CDR1 SGHVS, CDR2 FQNEAQ. CDR3 sequence reads: CASSLVRAYNSPLHF. The CDR3 DNA follows: TGTGCCAGCAGCTTAGTCCGGGCTTATAATTCACCCCTCCACTTT.

The chain is built from TRBV24-1 and TRBJ1-5, with D perhaps matching TRBD1 (6 bases). The length of the CDR3 is 19 residues. V gave up 4 bases and J gave up 0 bases, with 21 bases separating them. Germline CDR1 is KGHDR and CDR2 is SFDVKD. CDR3 nucleotide sequence: TGTGCCACCAGTGACCCTAGCTCTACAGGGAGTTATAGCAATCAGCCCCAGCATTTT. Translation: CATSDPSSTGSYSNQPQHF.

This clonotype was observed many times. The rearrangement uses TRBV3-1 and TRBJ2-3; the D is unclear. CDR1 LGHDT and CDR2 YNNKEL come from the germline V gene (reference sequence). CDR3 length: 14 amino acids. V was shortened by 0 bases and J by 4 bases, with 8 bases between the two germline ends. In nucleotides, the CDR3 is TGTGCCAGCAGCCAAGATTTCGGGTCAGATACGCAGTATTTT. Its protein is CASSQDFGSDTQYF.

This clonotype was observed at least ten times. The genes are TRBV14 and TRBJ1-1, with D hard to call. V was cut by 1 base and J by 2 bases, with 8 bases left in between. The germline V gene has CDR1 SGHDN and CDR2 FVKESK. CDR3 length: 14 amino acids. The CDR3 protein is CASSQVGRNTEAFF. CDR3 nucleotides: TGTGCCAGCAGCCAAGTAGGTCGAAACACTGAAGCTTTCTTT.

This clonotype showed up many times. V usage is TRBV29-1 and J usage is TRBJ1-2; D call uncertain. The V end was cut by 3 bases, the J end by 2 bases, with 10 bases between. Germline V gives CDR1 SQVTM, CDR2 ANQGSEA. The CDR3 covers 13 residues. The CDR3 here is CSVEGRFNYGYTF. CDR3 coding DNA: TGCAGCGTTGAGGGCAGGTTCAACTATGGCTACACCTTC.

In this sample, this clonotype turned up a few times. Since a much larger clone is just one base distant, this may be a read error. This CDR3 is missing its conserved last phenylalanine or tryptophan, likely due to a read error. The gene calls are TRBV3-1 and TRBJ1-2; 9 positions match TRBD1. V dropped 2 bases and J dropped 8; count of bases not matched to a gene: 12. The CDR3 is 16 residues long. Germline CDR1 LGHDT, CDR2 YNNKEL (reference sequence). Here the CDR3 reads CASSQLSRDRVEGYTL. In DNA, the CDR3 is TGTGCCAGCAGCCAACTCAGCCGGGACAGGGTCGAAGGCTACACCCTC.